This entry concerns a single T cell receptor (beta chain). The specificity of this receptor is unknown. Qualities for individual bases were not recorded, and no much larger clone is one base off. The data stem from a study of shared clonotypes between healthy human individuals (dated by TCRdb to 2020 to 2021). Describing the broader study: A couple of women and a few men aged 18 to 49 years were included in the cohort. For each donor, CD4 naive and CD4 memory were each run on three plates, CD8 naive on two plates, and CD8 memory on one plate. Blood TCR repertoires of roughly five healthy adults were deeply sequenced to estimate repertoire size and the extent of clonotype sharing between individuals. Different laboratories and diverse techniques were used to prepare libraries and sequence TCR repertoires, to increase sequencing depth and limit assay-specific biases. Per donor, leukapheresis produced somewhere between about 0.94 and 9.5 billion PBMCs.

Healthy HIV-negative adults with no recently reported acute infections or vaccinations were included as donors. Only Caucasian adults living in Nashville, Tennessee, USA were represented among the donors. CD4+ T cells were enriched by magnetic negative selection; naive cells were then positively selected on CD45RA, and the negative fraction formed the memory subset. After blood collection by leukapheresis, PBMCs were isolated using Ficoll-Histopaque density gradient centrifugation and then cryopreserved in the vapor phase of liquid nitrogen. Analytical flow cytometry was used to check the purity and quantity of each magnetically sorted T cell population. Genomic DNA was isolated from every sorted fraction and measured by UV absorbance on a Nanodrop 2000c. The CDR1 and CDR2 encoded by the germline V gene (reference sequence) are MNHEY and SMNVEV. V is clipped by 6 bases and J by 4 bases, and the sequence between their germline boundaries is 13 bases long. Measured from the cysteine to the phenylalanine, the CDR3 is 14 residues long. The entry retains the CDR3 DNA only, 42 bases that are in frame from base 1.

Using the deep immunoSEQ assay, multiplex PCR amplified TCR CDR3 regions from genomic DNA. Genomic DNA extracted from each cell subset was distributed evenly over all wells of several immunoSEQ 96-well plates, and each plate served as one replicate. Each replicate PCR for sorted subsets received around 200 ng genomic DNA, equal to about 29,000 T cell genomes. Purified libraries were quantified with a Qubit 3.0 fluorometer, sized on a Bioanalyzer 2100, and re-quantified with the KAPA Library Quantification kit. Every immunoSEQ 96-well plate was sequenced on a dedicated single-read 150-cycle Illumina NextSeq 550 flow cell. The authors processed their data as follows. Because only junctional sequences without quality scores were contained in the immunoSEQ output, filtering matching that applied to full-length reads could not be performed. To assign V/J genes and CDR3, sequences were annotated using PyIR, a Python wrapper for IgBLAST v1.9, with IMGT germline references. Reads were removed for weak V/J assignments (E-value above 1e-6), missing CDR3, stop codons, out-of-frame junctions, or ambiguous translated residues. V3J clonotypes were defined as sequences sharing an identical inferred V gene, J gene, and CDR3 amino acid sequence. To compute the percentage overlap between repertoires, the number of shared unique clonotypes was divided by the size of the smaller repertoire. Three approaches were used to assess repertoire richness: RTK rarefaction, the Chao1 estimator, and Recon v2.1 estimates of unobserved clonotypes. OLGA was used to compute generation probabilities for all TCRbeta clonotypes that the gDNA method yielded from a handful of donors. Imported from immuneACCESS, the table was reduced by TCRdb to in-frame sequences with V and J called. These copies leave out some clones; in studies compared against another copy, an unresolved V gene accounts for under half, and the cause of the remainder is not known. D and trimming were read from the DNA, whereas the V and J calls and clone size are those reported in that table. This sample holds hundreds of thousands of clones; 60% to 75% were observed only once. The ten biggest clones cover around 1.8% of the sample.

Broad study findings and their caveats: Based on pairwise subsampling, the degree of clonotype sharing among donors was expected to be affected by sequencing depth. When a few donors were compared, the shared fraction of clonotypes was about 5.5% for naive CD4, approximately 3.5% for naive CD8, 2.3% for memory CD4, and less than 0.45% for memory CD8. Naive subsets generally had larger estimated clonotype richness than memory subsets. Because the study included a small number of donors, the genetic and exposure-history diversity represented was limited. Clonotypes shared by all four sorted-subset donors showed higher generation probabilities than non-shared clonotypes. Even with the large sequencing depth, rarefaction of the sorted-subset datasets indicated that sequencing was incomplete. Sampling was limited to blood, and TCR repertoires in tissue likely differ from TCR repertoires in blood.

The clonotype was recovered from a woman in her twenties or thirties in good health. The sequencing input was memory CD4+ T cells sorted from blood. Taken with the paper, the label for cell subset or site translates to: CD45RA-negative fraction. The chain is encoded by TRBV27 joined to TRBJ2-1; 6 matching bases give a weak D call of TRBD2. The sequenced DNA: TGTGCCAGCAGCAAACCGGGACTTTACAATGAGCAGTTCTTC. It translates as CASSKPGLYNEQFF.